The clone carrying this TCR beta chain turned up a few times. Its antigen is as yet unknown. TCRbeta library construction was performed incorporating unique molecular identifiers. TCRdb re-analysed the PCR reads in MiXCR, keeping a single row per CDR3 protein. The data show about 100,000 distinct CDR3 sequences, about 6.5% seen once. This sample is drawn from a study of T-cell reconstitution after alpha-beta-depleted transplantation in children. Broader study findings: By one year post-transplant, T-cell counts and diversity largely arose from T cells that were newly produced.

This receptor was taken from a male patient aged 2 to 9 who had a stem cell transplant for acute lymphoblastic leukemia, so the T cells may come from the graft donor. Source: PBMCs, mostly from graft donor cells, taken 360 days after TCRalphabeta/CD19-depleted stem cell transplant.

CDR3 sequence reads: CATSLRTVYGYTF. Written as DNA, the CDR3 is TGTGCCACCAGTCTCCGGACGGTCTATGGCTACACCTTC. The chain employs TRBV24-1 and TRBJ1-2, with D uncertain. The CDR3 runs 13 residues. With 6 bases removed from V and 4 bases from J, the gap between germline ends came to 11 bases. The V gene's germline CDR1 is KGHDR and CDR2 SFDVKD.